This record looks at one T cell receptor beta chain sequence and its context. The CDR3 consists of 14 residues. Germline CDR1 reads SEHNR; CDR2 reads FQNEAQ (reference sequence). Trimming pared 2 bases from V and 7 bases from J, leaving 12 bases between. These data belong to a study of blood T cell repertoires in COVID-19. The protocol was immunoSEQ multiplex PCR, while the TCRdb copy is restricted to in-frame clones and leaves out a portion. The sample lists under 200,000 clones, 70% to 85% seen once, with roughly 12% in the top ten. The sequence came from a man in his forties or fifties who had recovered from COVID-19. The sequenced sample consisted of PBMCs or T cells enriched from blood (not recorded which). The chain employs TRBV7-9 and TRBJ1-5; D not certain. The CDR3 DNA sequence: TGTGCCAGCAGCTTATCGGAGGCAGCCCAGCCCCAGCATTTT. It encodes CASSLSEAAQPQHF.